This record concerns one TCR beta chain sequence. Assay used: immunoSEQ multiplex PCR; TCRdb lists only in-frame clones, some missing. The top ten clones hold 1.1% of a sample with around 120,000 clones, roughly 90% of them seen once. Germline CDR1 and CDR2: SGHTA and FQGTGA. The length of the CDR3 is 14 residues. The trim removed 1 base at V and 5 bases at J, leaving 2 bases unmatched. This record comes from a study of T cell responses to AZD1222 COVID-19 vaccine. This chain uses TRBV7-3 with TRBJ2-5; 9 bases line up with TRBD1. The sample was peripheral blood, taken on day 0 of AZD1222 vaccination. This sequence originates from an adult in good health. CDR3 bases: TGTGCCAGCAGCTTAAAAGGACAGGGGGAGACCCAGTACTTC. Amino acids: CASSLKGQGETQYF.